The entry that follows covers one T cell receptor beta chain sequence. The data were taken from a study of shared T cell receptors in the human thymus. Data came from immunoSEQ multiplex PCR; TCRdb stores just in-frame clones and leaves some out. Of about 660,000 clones listed, around 89% are singletons. These data were likewise used in another study, on human thymus T cells. Per that paper: Immunologically healthy infants in Finland undergoing congenital heart defect surgery were the donors. The thymus tissue came from resections taken during corrective heart surgery. Usage of V and J genes appeared biased in thymic and blood repertoires.

The TCR comes from a boy under two years old with a congenital heart defect. Sequenced sample: thymocytes.

CDR3 loop: CASSSGQIQETQYF. The CDR3 nucleotides are TGTGCCAGCAGTTCCGGACAGATACAAGAGACCCAGTACTTC. The chain joins TRBV27 to TRBJ2-5; maybe TRBD1 (6 bases). Germline CDR1 reads MNHEY; CDR2 reads SMNVEV (reference sequence). The length of the CDR3 is 14 residues. The germline V and J ends were trimmed by 4 bases and 2 bases, with 11 bases remaining between them.